A selection of T cell receptor beta chains follows, all from one sample in a study of response to subunit inactivated influenza vaccine. TCRdb passed the RT-PCR reads through MiXCR, listing each CDR3 protein once. This table has about 500,000 distinct CDR3 sequences, 16% appearing once. The sequencing here drew on CD4+ T cells sorted from PBMCs, taken roughly 24 months after vaccination. These receptors were taken from a man between 45 and 75 years old who received an inactivated influenza vaccine. CDR3s include the opening cysteine and the closing phenylalanine or tryptophan. D genes are given only for firm matches. Not every row has a clone size; where given, it reads once, few, many or a size class.

cdr3_length,j_call,v_call,d_call,clone_size,cdr3_aa,cdr3_nt
11,TRBJ2-7,TRBV29-1,.,.,CSVEDRQNWYF,TGCAGCGTTGAAGACCGGCAAAACTGGTACTTC
16,TRBJ1-4,TRBV4-2,.,few,CASSQGGSATNEKLFF,TGTGCCAGCAGCCAAGGGGGATCTGCAACTAATGAAAAACTGTTTTTT
12,TRBJ1-2,TRBV6-2/TRBV6-3,.,.,CASSYETHGYTF,TGTGCCAGCAGTTACGAAACCCATGGCTACACCTTC
11,TRBJ2-1,TRBV24-1,.,.,CATGRGDEQFF,TGTGCCACTGGACGAGGGGATGAGCAGTTCTTC
15,TRBJ1-4,TRBV3-1,.,.,CASSQGPAGNEKLFF,TGTGCCAGCAGCCAAGGCCCGGCGGGTAATGAAAAACTGTTTTTT
14,TRBJ1-2,TRBV29-1,.,.,CSVEGQDRNYGYTF,TGCAGCGTTGAAGGGCAGGATAGAAACTATGGCTACACCTTC
16,TRBJ2-3,TRBV15,TRBD2,.,CATSSLLGLATDTQYF,TGCGCCACCAGCAGCCTACTTGGACTAGCGACAGATACGCAGTATTTT
13,TRBJ1-5,TRBV20-1,TRBD1,few,CSARTGSNQPQHF,TGCAGTGCAAGGACAGGTAGCAATCAGCCCCAGCATTTT
12,TRBJ1-4,TRBV20-1,.,few,CSHSTGYGKLFF,TGCAGCCACAGTACAGGGTACGGAAAACTGTTTTTT
14,TRBJ1-1,TRBV7-8,.,.,CASSLVQGRAEAFF,TGTGCCAGCAGCTTAGTCCAGGGGCGGGCTGAAGCTTTCTTT
12,TRBJ1-2,TRBV29-1,.,few,CSVGQSNYGYTF,TGCAGCGTTGGACAGTCCAACTATGGCTACACCTTC
11,TRBJ2-3,TRBV20-1,.,.,CSARIKVTQYF,TGCAGTGCTAGAATAAAGGTTACGCAGTATTTT
16,TRBJ2-3,TRBV12-3/TRBV12-4,.,.,CASSLAISGKGDTQYF,TGTGCCAGCAGTTTAGCGATTAGCGGAAAGGGAGATACGCAGTATTTT
14,TRBJ2-7,TRBV10-3,TRBD2,.,CAISDGRSSYEQYF,TGTGCCATCAGTGACGGGAGGAGCTCCTACGAGCAGTACTTC
15,TRBJ2-5,TRBV3-1,TRBD1,.,CASSLGSGQGETQYF,TGTGCCAGCAGCCTCGGGTCAGGACAGGGAGAGACCCAGTACTTC
17,TRBJ2-5,TRBV20-1,TRBD2,.,CSARGAGTSGYQETQYF,TGCAGTGCTAGAGGGGCAGGGACTAGCGGGTACCAAGAGACCCAGTACTTC
16,TRBJ1-4,TRBV11-2,TRBD1,few,CASSLGQGAGKEKLFF,TGTGCCAGCAGCTTAGGACAGGGGGCTGGGAAGGAAAAACTGTTTTTT
14,TRBJ2-5,TRBV9,.,few,CASSVGGGQETQYF,TGTGCCAGCAGCGTAGGAGGGGGCCAAGAGACCCAGTACTTC
16,TRBJ1-1,TRBV9,.,few,CASSVDQGMGNTEAFF,TGTGCCAGCAGCGTGGACCAGGGGATGGGGAACACTGAAGCTTTCTTT
15,TRBJ2-1,TRBV15,.,.,CATSPLVRSYNEQFF,TGTGCCACCAGTCCCTTGGTTCGCTCCTACAATGAGCAGTTCTTC
16,TRBJ2-1,TRBV7-8,.,few,CASSMGRGSSYNEQFF,TGTGCCAGCAGCATGGGTCGGGGGAGCTCCTACAATGAGCAGTTCTTC
17,TRBJ2-2,TRBV7-2,.,few,CASSLAVGRVMTGELFF,TGTGCCAGCAGCTTAGCGGTTGGCAGAGTCATGACCGGGGAGCTGTTTTTT
15,TRBJ2-3,TRBV9,.,.,CASSAQGWGSDTQYF,TGTGCCAGCAGCGCCCAGGGATGGGGATCAGATACGCAGTATTTT
14,TRBJ2-5,TRBV10-3,TRBD2,.,CATRAGLARETQYF,TGTGCCACCAGGGCGGGACTAGCGAGGGAGACCCAGTACTTC
15,TRBJ2-5,TRBV20-1,.,many,CSARDRVTAQETQYF,TGCAGTGCTAGAGATCGGGTGACAGCTCAAGAGACCCAGTACTTC